A selection of T cell receptor beta chains follows, all from one sample in a study of blood T cell repertoires in COVID-19. Clones were read by immunoSEQ multiplex PCR, and TCRdb kept only the in-frame ones, dropping some. The sample lists about 110,000 clones, roughly 82% seen once, with about 15% in the top ten. The sample was peripheral blood. The receptors were sampled from a woman between 55 and 75 years old with acute or convalescent COVID-19. CDR3s include the opening cysteine and the closing phenylalanine or tryptophan. Fields, in order: CDR3 DNA, CDR3 protein, clone size, J gene, V gene, D gene. A D gene is named only where the DNA matches it firmly. Not every row has a clone size; where given, it reads once, few, many or a size class.

CDR3 DNA: TGCGCCAGCAGCCAAGGCCCACAGATGAGCACTGAAGCTTTCTTT
CDR3 protein: CASSQGPQMSTEAFF
clone size: .
J gene: TRBJ1-1
V gene: TRBV4-1
D gene: .

CDR3 DNA: TGTGCCAGCTCACCACCGGGGGGAACCACTGAAGCTTTCTTT
CDR3 protein: CASSPPGGTTEAFF
clone size: .
J gene: TRBJ1-1
V gene: TRBV18
D gene: .

CDR3 DNA: TGTGCCAGCAGCCTTGAAATATCTTTTAGTCCTGGCTACACCTTC
CDR3 protein: CASSLEISFSPGYTF
clone size: few
J gene: TRBJ1-2
V gene: TRBV5-5
D gene: .

CDR3 DNA: TGTGCCAGCAGCTTAGCTCCCAGCGGGGGCGAGTCCCTGTTCTTC
CDR3 protein: CASSLAPSGGESLFF
clone size: few
J gene: TRBJ2-1
V gene: TRBV7-2
D gene: TRBD2

CDR3 DNA: TGCGCCAGCAGCGACCTGACAGGGGGTATGGACGAAAAACTGTTTTTT
CDR3 protein: CASSDLTGGMDEKLFF
clone size: .
J gene: TRBJ1-4
V gene: TRBV5-1
D gene: TRBD1

CDR3 DNA: TGCAGTGCTAGTTTCCGGACCGGGGAGCTGTTTTTT
CDR3 protein: CSASFRTGELFF
clone size: .
J gene: TRBJ2-2
V gene: TRBV20-1
D gene: .

CDR3 DNA: TGTGCCAGCAGCTTAGCAGCGGGGAACACCGGGGAGCTGTTTTTT
CDR3 protein: CASSLAAGNTGELFF
clone size: .
J gene: TRBJ2-2
V gene: TRBV7-2
D gene: .

CDR3 DNA: TGTGCCACCAGCAGAGGGGGGGGCTATAATTCACCCCTCCACTTT
CDR3 protein: CATSRGGGYNSPLHF
clone size: .
J gene: TRBJ1-6
V gene: TRBV15
D gene: .

CDR3 DNA: TGTGCCATCAGTGAGTCGGAGTCAGCGGGGACCCAGTACTTC
CDR3 protein: CAISESESAGTQYF
clone size: .
J gene: TRBJ2-5
V gene: TRBV10-3
D gene: .

CDR3 DNA: TGTGCCAGCAGGTCGGGAGGGGCCAACGTCCTGACTTTC
CDR3 protein: CASRSGGANVLTF
clone size: .
J gene: TRBJ2-6
V gene: TRBV7-9
D gene: .

CDR3 DNA: TGTGCCACCAGCAGAGGGGAGGGGAGCTCCTATAATTCACCCCTCCACTTT
CDR3 protein: CATSRGEGSSYNSPLHF
clone size: .
J gene: TRBJ1-6
V gene: TRBV15
D gene: .

CDR3 DNA: TGTGCTAGCGTTCGTCACGACAGGGCCCCAATTTCTGAAGCTTTCTTT
CDR3 protein: CASVRHDRAPISEAFF
clone size: .
J gene: TRBJ1-1
V gene: TRBV7-7
D gene: TRBD1

CDR3 DNA: TGTGCCAGCAGTGGTTCGGGGAACAATCAGCCCCAGCATTTT
CDR3 protein: CASSGSGNNQPQHF
clone size: .
J gene: TRBJ1-5
V gene: TRBV2
D gene: .

CDR3 DNA: TGTGCCAGCAGTTACATTTCGACAGGGGTGGATGAAAAACTGTTTTTT
CDR3 protein: CASSYISTGVDEKLFF
clone size: .
J gene: TRBJ1-4
V gene: TRBV6-5
D gene: TRBD1

CDR3 DNA: TGTGCCAGTAGTATCTCGACAGGGCGGTTTGAAAAACTGTTTTTT
CDR3 protein: CASSISTGRFEKLFF
clone size: .
J gene: TRBJ1-4
V gene: TRBV19
D gene: TRBD1

CDR3 DNA: TGTGCCAGCAGTTCGGACACCACCAATCAGCCCCAGCATTTT
CDR3 protein: CASSSDTTNQPQHF
clone size: .
J gene: TRBJ1-5
V gene: TRBV7-9
D gene: .

CDR3 DNA: TGTGCCATCGGCCCAAGCGGGGGCGCCTACAATGAGCAGTTCTTC
CDR3 protein: CAIGPSGGAYNEQFF
clone size: .
J gene: TRBJ2-1
V gene: TRBV10-3
D gene: TRBD2

CDR3 DNA: TGTGCCAGCAGGCCGTCGTTCGGGGGCACAGATACGCAGTATTTT
CDR3 protein: CASRPSFGGTDTQYF
clone size: .
J gene: TRBJ2-3
V gene: TRBV5-4
D gene: .

CDR3 DNA: TGTGCCAGCAGCTCGACAGGGAGTAACTATGGCTACACCTTC
CDR3 protein: CASSSTGSNYGYTF
clone size: .
J gene: TRBJ1-2
V gene: TRBV11-3
D gene: TRBD1

CDR3 DNA: TGTGCCAGCAGCGTAGGGACAGGGGATTCACCCCTCCACTTT
CDR3 protein: CASSVGTGDSPLHF
clone size: .
J gene: TRBJ1-6
V gene: TRBV9
D gene: TRBD1

CDR3 DNA: TGTGCCAGCAGCTTTACAGGGGTCACTGAAGCTTTCTTT
CDR3 protein: CASSFTGVTEAFF
clone size: .
J gene: TRBJ1-1
V gene: TRBV11-2
D gene: TRBD1

CDR3 DNA: TGTGCCAGCAGTATGGGACAGGAAGCTTTCTTT
CDR3 protein: CASSMGQEAFF
clone size: .
J gene: TRBJ1-1
V gene: TRBV12-3/TRBV12-4
D gene: TRBD1

CDR3 DNA: TGTGCCAGCAGCTTAGGACAGGGGGTGGGCGGCTACACCTTC
CDR3 protein: CASSLGQGVGGYTF
clone size: .
J gene: TRBJ1-2
V gene: TRBV7-8
D gene: TRBD1

CDR3 DNA: TGTGCCTGGGACAGGGGCATCGGGACAGATACGCAGTATTTT
CDR3 protein: CAWDRGIGTDTQYF
clone size: .
J gene: TRBJ2-3
V gene: TRBV30
D gene: TRBD1

CDR3 DNA: TGTGCCAGCAGTGTCGGGGACAGGGGGCTCAGCACCGGGGAGCTGTTTTTT
CDR3 protein: CASSVGDRGLSTGELFF
clone size: .
J gene: TRBJ2-2
V gene: TRBV25-1
D gene: TRBD1

CDR3 DNA: TGTGCCAGCAGTGAAAATGGGCAGAAAAATAATTCACCCCTCCACTTT
CDR3 protein: CASSENGQKNNSPLHF
clone size: .
J gene: TRBJ1-6
V gene: TRBV2
D gene: .

CDR3 DNA: TGTGCCAGTACGGGCGGGCTTTATCAGCCCCAGCATTTT
CDR3 protein: CASTGGLYQPQHF
clone size: .
J gene: TRBJ1-5
V gene: TRBV19
D gene: .

CDR3 DNA: TGTGCCAGCAGCCCGGAAACTAGTGGGTATTCCTACGAGCAGTACTTC
CDR3 protein: CASSPETSGYSYEQYF
clone size: few
J gene: TRBJ2-7
V gene: TRBV9
D gene: .

CDR3 DNA: TGTGCCTGGAGTCGGCAGGGCTTAAATGAAAAACTGTTTTTT
CDR3 protein: CAWSRQGLNEKLFF
clone size: .
J gene: TRBJ1-4
V gene: TRBV30
D gene: .

CDR3 DNA: TGTGCCTGGACCCCCGGAGGGGTTAACACCATATATTTT
CDR3 protein: CAWTPGGVNTIYF
clone size: .
J gene: TRBJ1-3
V gene: TRBV30
D gene: .

CDR3 DNA: TGTGCCAGCATCCGGACAGGGGGCGCAGGTGGGGCCAACGTCCTGACTTTC
CDR3 protein: CASIRTGGAGGANVLTF
clone size: .
J gene: TRBJ2-6
V gene: TRBV7-2
D gene: TRBD1

CDR3 DNA: TGTGCCAGCAGCCGCGGGGCCGAGCAGTACTTC
CDR3 protein: CASSRGAEQYF
clone size: .
J gene: TRBJ2-7
V gene: TRBV3-1/TRBV3-2
D gene: .

CDR3 DNA: TGTGCCACCAGCAGTTCGACAGCACCTAATGAAAAACTGTTTTTT
CDR3 protein: CATSSSTAPNEKLFF
clone size: .
J gene: TRBJ1-4
V gene: TRBV15
D gene: .